This T cell receptor beta chain was sequenced for a study of cytomegalovirus exposure and HLA in healthy donors. V lost 2 bases and J lost 1, with 8 bases in between. Germline CDR1 reads MGHRA; CDR2 reads YSYEKL. The CDR3 has 15 amino acids. PCR was performed using 60 Vbeta and 13 Jbeta primers. Produced via immunoSEQ multiplex PCR; TCRdb's table is partial and in-frame only. Among 200,000 or so clones listed, approximately 83% were seen once. Sample: PBMCs. This rearrangement joins TRBV4-1 to TRBJ1-4, with D hard to call. The sequence derives from a boy aged 2 to 10 in good health and CMV-seronegative. CDR3 protein: CASSQPGRTNEKLFF. CDR3 sequence (DNA): TGCGCCAGCAGCCAACCGGGGAGAACTAATGAAAAACTGTTTTTT.